This section outlines one TCR beta chain sequence together with its context. This CDR3 comprises 12 residues. Germline V CDR1 and CDR2: SEHNR, FQNEAQ (reference sequence). V shed 1 base and J shed 13 bases, with 13 bases lying between them. The data originate from a study of response to subunit inactivated influenza vaccine. TCRdb re-called the RT-PCR reads through MiXCR, storing one row per CDR3 protein. Of about 540,000 distinct CDR3 sequences detected, around 25% appear once; the ten largest clones hold approximately 3%. These data were also reused for a study on T cells expressing NK-cell markers. As that study records: UMIs accompanied the 5'RACE template switching by which TCR beta cDNA was made. Most of the eight sequenced donors were HCMV-seropositive; one was seronegative.

The chain has TRBV7-9 and TRBJ1-1; tentatively, D is TRBD1 (5 bases). This receptor was obtained from a man between 50 and 59 years old who received an inactivated influenza vaccine. The source was CD4+ T cells sorted from PBMCs, collected 11 to 12 days after vaccination. Here the CDR3 DNA reads TGTGCCAGCAGCTTAGGGAGACAGCTTCATTTCTTT. Protein: CASSLGRQLHFF.